The entry below describes one T cell receptor (beta chain). The antigen remains unidentified. The PCR ran on 60 Vbeta and 13 Jbeta primers. Sequencing was performed with immunoSEQ multiplex PCR; in TCRdb, only in-frame clones are kept and a portion is missing. The listing records about 140,000 clones. The donors comprised healthy bone marrow donors. The CDR3 contains 14 residues. Per the germline V gene, CDR1 is SQVTM and CDR2 is ANQGSEA. V lost 0 bases and J lost 0, with 6 bases in between. This specimen comes from a study of cytomegalovirus exposure and HLA in healthy donors. Study-level results: Sequencing artifact likely explains a cluster of highly shared sequence variants. Reportedly, fewer N-insertions than the roughly 600-donor mean appeared in an Asian-associated ancestry cluster in a later analysis. Solely CMV serostatus was available to characterize immune exposure.

J is TRBJ2-4 and V is TRBV29-1; D is unresolved. The origin of this receptor is a woman aged 18 to 35 in good health and CMV-seronegative. Material for sequencing was PBMCs. CDR3 amino acids: CSVEDAVAKNIQYF. The CDR3 bases are TGCAGCGTTGAAGATGCGGTAGCCAAAAACATTCAGTACTTC.